Listed below are T cell receptor beta chains from one sample, sequenced in a study of naive and memory T cell subsets. TCRdb called the 5' RACE reads again in MiXCR, with one record for every CDR3 protein. This table holds tens of thousands of distinct CDR3 sequences, approximately 15% found once. The receptors originated from a female donor in good health. CDR3s include the opening cysteine and the closing phenylalanine or tryptophan. Fields, in order: CDR3 length, J gene, D gene, V gene, clone size, CDR3 DNA, CDR3 protein. A D gene is named only where the DNA matches it firmly. Not all rows give a size; the values are once, few, many and, for expanded clones, a class.

16 TRBJ1-1 TRBD1 TRBV6-5 many TGTGCCAGCAGTTACATTTCCGCGGGACAGCACACTGAAGCTTTCTTT CASSYISAGQHTEAFF
14 TRBJ2-7 NA TRBV7-9 NA TGTGCCAGCAGCTTGACAGACGAGGAATACGAGCAGTACTTC CASSLTDEEYEQYF
12 TRBJ2-3 TRBD2 TRBV29-1 NA TGCAGCGTAGCGGGGGGCACAGATACGCAGTATTTT CSVAGGTDTQYF
13 TRBJ1-1 NA TRBV7-6 many TGTGCCAGCAGCTTATCGAGGAACACTGAAGCTTTCTTT CASSLSRNTEAFF
13 TRBJ2-5 NA TRBV7-2 few TGTGCCAGCAGCGTAAAGATCCAAGAGACCCAGTACTTC CASSVKIQETQYF
15 TRBJ2-1 TRBD1 TRBV10-3 NA TGTGCCATCAGTGAACGGACAGGGGGGCTCAATGAGCAGTTCTTC CAISERTGGLNEQFF
17 TRBJ1-3 NA TRBV29-1 few TGCAGCGTTGAAGATCCCCTTAGTCATTTACCTGGAAACACCATATATTTT CSVEDPLSHLPGNTIYF
16 TRBJ2-3 TRBD2 TRBV7-3 NA TGTGCCAGCAGCACTCACGGCGGGGGGAGCACAGATACGCAGTATTTT CASSTHGGGSTDTQYF
11 TRBJ2-7 NA TRBV29-1 many TGCAGCGTTGCCGAGGTCTACGAGCAGTACTTC CSVAEVYEQYF
14 TRBJ2-2 TRBD2 TRBV29-1 NA TGCAGCGTGGGGACTAGCCCGAACACCGGGGAGCTGTTTTTT CSVGTSPNTGELFF
14 TRBJ1-2 TRBD1 TRBV12-3/TRBV12-4 few TGTGCCAGCAGTGGGACAGTCACTAACTATGGCTACACCTTC CASSGTVTNYGYTF
15 TRBJ1-1 NA TRBV12-5 NA TGTGCTAGTGGTTTGGTAACGATATGGAACACTGAAGCTTTCTTT CASGLVTIWNTEAFF
13 TRBJ1-5 NA TRBV10-3 NA TGTGCCACCCGGGGTTATAGCAATCAGCCCCAGCATTTT CATRGYSNQPQHF
15 TRBJ1-1 NA TRBV5-1 NA TGCGCCAGCAGCTTGGGTACAGCTTGGAACACTGAAGCTTTCTTT CASSLGTAWNTEAFF
15 TRBJ2-5 NA TRBV5-1 many TGCGCCAGCAGCTCAGCTCAGGGGTATCAAGAGACCCAGTACTTC CASSSAQGYQETQYF
12 TRBJ2-5 NA TRBV10-3 few TGTGCCATCAGTCAACTCCAAGAGACCCAGTACTTC CAISQLQETQYF
14 TRBJ2-3 NA TRBV4-2 few TGTGCCGCTGGGCGCGGGGGCGAGGTAGATACGCAGTATTTT CAAGRGGEVDTQYF
15 TRBJ2-1 TRBD2 TRBV29-1 medium-sized TGCAGCGTTGAACTAGCGGGGCCAACTTACAATGAGCAGTTCTTC CSVELAGPTYNEQFF
13 TRBJ2-5 TRBD2 TRBV20-1 few TGCAGTGCTATGACTAGCGGGGCAGAGACCCAGTACTTC CSAMTSGAETQYF
15 TRBJ2-7 TRBD1 TRBV7-9 NA TGTGCCAGCAGCCCGTCCCGGGACAGGGCCCACGAGCAGTACTTC CASSPSRDRAHEQYF
15 TRBJ1-3 NA TRBV5-1 few TGCGCCAGCAGCTTAGCCCGGGGCCGTGGAAACACCATATATTTT CASSLARGRGNTIYF
15 TRBJ2-5 NA TRBV7-9 few TGTGCCAGCAGCTCGGTTAAGCGACGCCAAGAGACCCAGTACTTC CASSSVKRRQETQYF
12 TRBJ1-1 NA TRBV29-1 many TGCAGCGTTGTCTCCTCGAGTACTGAAGCTTTCTTT CSVVSSSTEAFF
14 TRBJ2-2 NA TRBV6-5 many TGTGCCATTTCGGGGGGCGCGGGCACCGGGGAGCTGTTTTTT CAISGGAGTGELFF
18 TRBJ2-4 NA TRBV29-1 few TGCAGCGTTGTGGAGGCAGAACGAGGGTCCTTAGCCAAAAACATTCAGTACTTC CSVVEAERGSLAKNIQYF
14 TRBJ1-2 TRBD1 TRBV2 many TGTGCCAGCACTGAGGACAGGGGAGAAGCTGGCTACACCTTC CASTEDRGEAGYTF
14 TRBJ1-6 NA TRBV12-3/TRBV12-4 few TGTGCCAGCAGTTCTGGGCAACCCCATTCACCCCTCCACTTT CASSSGQPHSPLHF
16 TRBJ1-1 NA TRBV15 few TGTGCCACCAGCAGAGATAGAGGAAAAGTAAACACTGAAGCTTTCTTT CATSRDRGKVNTEAFF
14 TRBJ1-1 NA TRBV5-1 few TGCGCCAGCAGCCCCCCTGGAATGAACACTGAAGCTTTCTTT CASSPPGMNTEAFF
11 TRBJ1-1 NA TRBV10-3 medium-sized TGTGCCATCAGTGAGGGGAGTGGGGCTTTCTTT CAISEGSGAFF
14 TRBJ2-6 NA TRBV7-2 many TGTGCCAGCAGCTTAACCGGCCGGGCCAACGTCCTGACTTTC CASSLTGRANVLTF
12 TRBJ1-2 NA TRBV5-1 NA TGCGCCAGCAGCTTCGGGGAGGGCGGCTACACCTTC CASSFGEGGYTF
13 TRBJ2-3 NA TRBV6-5 many TGTGCCAGCAGTTACTCGCCCGGAGATACGCAGTATTTT CASSYSPGDTQYF
16 TRBJ1-2 NA TRBV9 few TGTGCCAGCAGCGTAGGGGCACTTCAGGTCTCGTATGGCTACACCTTC CASSVGALQVSYGYTF
13 TRBJ2-7 NA TRBV20-1 few TGCAGTGGGAGTACAGGGTTAGACGACGAGCAGTACTTC CSGSTGLDDEQYF
14 TRBJ2-2 NA TRBV29-1 many TGCAGCGTTGGGGGCAGGGGACGCACCGGGGAGCTGTTTTTT CSVGGRGRTGELFF
12 TRBJ2-5 NA TRBV29-1 many TGCAGCGTTTTACAGCCCCAAGAGACCCAGTACTTC CSVLQPQETQYF
18 TRBJ2-1 TRBD2 TRBV20-1 NA TGCAGTGCTAGAGTCCTCCTCACCCGACGAGCGGGGGGAGATGAGCAGTTCTTC CSARVLLTRRAGGDEQFF
11 TRBJ2-2 NA TRBV29-1 many TGCAGCGTTTCGAACACCGGGGAGCTGTTTTTT CSVSNTGELFF